This T cell receptor (beta chain) emerged from a study of CD8 T cells in Susac syndrome. About 0.5 to 1 ug RNA was reverse transcribed with random hexamers. An immunoSEQ multiplex PCR generated amplified TCR beta CDR3 products spanning 54 Vbeta and 13 Jbeta. TCRdb re-called the immunoSEQ multiplex PCR reads through MiXCR, storing one row per CDR3 protein. The sample consists of roughly 200,000 distinct CDR3 sequences, under 97% of them appearing once. Sequencing of TCR beta covered CD8+ and CD4+ T cells obtained from blood. The TCR originated in a human donor with multiple sclerosis. Sequenced sample: CD4+ T cells from PBMCs.

CDR3 sequence (DNA): TGCAGCGTTGCGGCAGTGGGAAACTACGAGCAGTACTTC. Translating it yields CSVAAVGNYEQYF. The chain links TRBV29-1 to TRBJ2-7; D call uncertain. CDR1 SQVTM and CDR2 ANQGSEA come from the germline V gene. The CDR3 contains 13 residues. The germline V and J ends were trimmed by 4 bases and 3 bases, with 13 bases remaining between them.